Sequencing of this T cell receptor (beta chain) was carried out in a study of cytotoxic CD8 clonotypes in ibrutinib-treated CLL. Study context: Specimens for response were gathered following a median about 11 months of therapy, spanning 6 to 36.

Sequencing was designed to attain a depth spanning 1 in 200,000 to 1 in 1 million T cells. The protocol was immunoSEQ multiplex PCR, while the TCRdb copy is restricted to in-frame clones and leaves out a portion. The data hold roughly 63,000 clones, with less than 60% observed a single time. Regarding the study as a whole: T-cell clonality at baseline went above that of age-matched healthy donors and rose and fell with circulating CD8+ T-cell counts.

TCR beta libraries used roughly 2.2 micrograms of genomic DNA from cryopreserved PBMCs. This CDR3 region has 11 residues. V dropped 0 bases and J dropped 4 bases, with 3 bases sitting between them. In germline, CDR1 is DFQATT, CDR2 SNEGSKA (reference sequence). Of note for this clone: Its antigen remains unknown. This same CDR3 is encoded by further DNA sequences in the sample.

The sample in question was PBMCs, obtained after 12 months of ibrutinib treatment. The sequence was obtained from a human donor with chronic lymphocytic leukemia. The rearrangement links TRBV20-1 to TRBJ1-1; D is uncertain. Here the CDR3 DNA reads TGCAGTGCTAGAGAAGGCACTGAAGCTTTCTTT. Translating gives CSAREGTEAFF.